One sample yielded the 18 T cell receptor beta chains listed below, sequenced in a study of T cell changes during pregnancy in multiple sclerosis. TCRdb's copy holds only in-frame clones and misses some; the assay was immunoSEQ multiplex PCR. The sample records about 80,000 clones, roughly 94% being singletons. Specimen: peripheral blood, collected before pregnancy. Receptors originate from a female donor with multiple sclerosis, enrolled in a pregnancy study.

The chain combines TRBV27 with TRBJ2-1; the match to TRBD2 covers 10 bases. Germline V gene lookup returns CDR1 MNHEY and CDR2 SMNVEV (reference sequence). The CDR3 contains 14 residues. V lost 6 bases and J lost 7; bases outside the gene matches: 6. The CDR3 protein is CASSRSSGSNEQFF. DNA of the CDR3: TGTGCCAGCAGCCGGTCTAGCGGGAGTAATGAGCAGTTCTTC.

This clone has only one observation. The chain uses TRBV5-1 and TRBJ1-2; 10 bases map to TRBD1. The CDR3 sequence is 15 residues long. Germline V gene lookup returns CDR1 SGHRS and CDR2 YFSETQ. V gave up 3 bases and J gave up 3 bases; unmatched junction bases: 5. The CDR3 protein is CASSSSGTGDYGYTF. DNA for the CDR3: TGCGCCAGCAGCTCCTCAGGGACAGGGGACTATGGCTACACCTTC.

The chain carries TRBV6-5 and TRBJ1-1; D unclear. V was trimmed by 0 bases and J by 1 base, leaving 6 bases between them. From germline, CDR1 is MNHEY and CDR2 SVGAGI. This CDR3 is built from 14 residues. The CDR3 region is CASSYSQANTEAFF. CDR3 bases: TGTGCCAGCAGTTACTCCCAGGCGAACACTGAAGCTTTCTTT.

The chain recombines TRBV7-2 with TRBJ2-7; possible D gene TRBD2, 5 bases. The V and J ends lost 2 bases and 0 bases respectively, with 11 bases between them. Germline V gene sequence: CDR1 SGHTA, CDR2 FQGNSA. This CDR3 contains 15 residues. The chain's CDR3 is CASSLSGVSSYEQYF. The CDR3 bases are TGTGCCAGCAGCTTATCCGGGGTTAGCTCCTACGAGCAGTACTTC. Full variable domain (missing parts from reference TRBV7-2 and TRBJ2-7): GAGVSQSPSNKVTEKGKDVELRCDPISGHTALYWYRQSLGQGLEFLIYFQGNSAPDKSGLPSDRFSAERTGGSVSTLTIQRTQQEDSAVYLCASSLSGVSSYEQYFGPGTRLTVT.

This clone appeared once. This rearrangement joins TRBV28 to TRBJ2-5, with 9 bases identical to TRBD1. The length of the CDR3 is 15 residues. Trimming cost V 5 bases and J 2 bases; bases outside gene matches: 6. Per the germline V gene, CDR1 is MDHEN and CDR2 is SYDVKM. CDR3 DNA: TGTGCCAGCAGTCTCGGGGACAGGGTGCAAGAGACCCAGTACTTC. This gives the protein CASSLGDRVQETQYF. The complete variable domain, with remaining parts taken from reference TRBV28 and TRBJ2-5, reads DVKVTQSSRYLVKRTGEKVFLECVQDMDHENMFWYRQDPGLGLRLIYFSYDVKMKEKGDIPEGYSVSREKKERFSLILESASTNQTSMYLCASSLGDRVQETQYFGPGTRLLVL.

The CDR3 protein is CASSLLSPYEQYF. CDR3 nucleotides: TGTGCCAGCAGCTTATTATCCCCTTACGAGCAGTACTTC. The rearrangement uses TRBV13 and TRBJ2-7; D remains ambiguous. Germline V gives CDR1 PRHDT, CDR2 FYEKMQ (reference sequence). The CDR3 sequence is 13 residues long. V was pared by 2 bases and J by 4 bases, with 9 bases between.

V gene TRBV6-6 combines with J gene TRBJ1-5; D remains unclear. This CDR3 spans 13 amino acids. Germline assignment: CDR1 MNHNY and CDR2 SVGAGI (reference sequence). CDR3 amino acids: CAGRAPHNQPQHF. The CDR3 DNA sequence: TGTGCGGGGAGGGCCCCTCACAATCAGCCCCAGCATTTT.

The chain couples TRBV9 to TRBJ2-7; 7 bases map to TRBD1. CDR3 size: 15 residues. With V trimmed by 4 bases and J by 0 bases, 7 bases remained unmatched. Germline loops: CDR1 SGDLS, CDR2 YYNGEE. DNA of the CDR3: TGTGCCAGCAGCCCCCGTGGGGACAGCTCCTACGAGCAGTACTTC. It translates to CASSPRGDSSYEQYF.

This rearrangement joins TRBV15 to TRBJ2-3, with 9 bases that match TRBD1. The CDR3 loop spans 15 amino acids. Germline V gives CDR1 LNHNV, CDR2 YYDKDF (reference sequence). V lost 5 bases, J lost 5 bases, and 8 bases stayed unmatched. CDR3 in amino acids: CATSPGQGWVDTQYF. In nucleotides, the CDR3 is TGTGCCACCAGCCCCGGACAGGGGTGGGTAGATACGCAGTATTTT.

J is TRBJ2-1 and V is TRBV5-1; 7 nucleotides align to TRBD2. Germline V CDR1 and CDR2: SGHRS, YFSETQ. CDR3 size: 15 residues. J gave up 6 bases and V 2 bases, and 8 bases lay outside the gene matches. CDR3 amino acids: CASSLNGGGSNEQFF. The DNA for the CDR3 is TGCGCCAGCAGCTTAAACGGGGGAGGGAGCAATGAGCAGTTCTTC.

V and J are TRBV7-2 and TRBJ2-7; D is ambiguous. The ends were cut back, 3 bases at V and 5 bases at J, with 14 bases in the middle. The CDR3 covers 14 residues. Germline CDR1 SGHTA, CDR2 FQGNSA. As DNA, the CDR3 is TGTGCCAGCAGCTTGGCCCCAGCAGCGAACGAGCAGTACTTC. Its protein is CASSLAPAANEQYF.

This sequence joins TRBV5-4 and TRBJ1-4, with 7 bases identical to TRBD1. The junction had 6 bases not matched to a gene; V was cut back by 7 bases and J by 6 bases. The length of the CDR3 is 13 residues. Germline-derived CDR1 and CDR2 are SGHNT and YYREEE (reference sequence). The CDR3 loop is CASQTGIDEKLFF. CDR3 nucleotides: TGTGCCAGCCAGACAGGGATCGATGAAAAACTGTTTTTT.

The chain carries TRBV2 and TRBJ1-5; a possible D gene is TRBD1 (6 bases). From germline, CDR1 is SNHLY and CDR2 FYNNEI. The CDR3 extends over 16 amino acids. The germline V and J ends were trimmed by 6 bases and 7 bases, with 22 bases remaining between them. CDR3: CASSLRDGTLVQPQHF. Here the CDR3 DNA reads TGTGCCAGCAGCCTGAGGGACGGGACATTGGTCCAGCCCCAGCATTTT.

The DNA of the CDR3 is TGCGCCAGCAGCTTATATTCCCGCTACGAGCAGTACTTC. It translates to CASSLYSRYEQYF. The genes are TRBV5-1 and TRBJ2-7, with unresolved D. CDR3 length: 13 residues. Germline V CDR1 and CDR2: SGHRS, YFSETQ. The V and J ends lost 2 bases and 3 bases respectively, with 9 bases between them. The full variable domain, completed using reference TRBV5-1 and TRBJ2-7, is KAGVTQTPRYLIKTRGQQVTLSCSPISGHRSVSWYQQTPGQGLQFLFEYFSETQRNKGNFPGRFSGRQFSNSRSEMNVSTLELGDSALYLCASSLYSRYEQYFGPGTRLTVT.

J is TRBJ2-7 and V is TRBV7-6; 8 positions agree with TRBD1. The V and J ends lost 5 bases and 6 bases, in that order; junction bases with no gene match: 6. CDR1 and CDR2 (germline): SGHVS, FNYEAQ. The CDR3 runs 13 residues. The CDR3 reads CASSQTGVGEQYF. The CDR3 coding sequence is TGTGCCAGCAGCCAGACAGGGGTCGGCGAGCAGTACTTC. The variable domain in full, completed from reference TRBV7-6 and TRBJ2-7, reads GAGVSQSPRYKVTKRGQDVALRCDPISGHVSLYWYRQALGQGPEFLTYFNYEAQQDKSGLPNDRFSAERPEGSISTLTIQRTEQRDSAMYRCASSQTGVGEQYFGPGTRLTVT.

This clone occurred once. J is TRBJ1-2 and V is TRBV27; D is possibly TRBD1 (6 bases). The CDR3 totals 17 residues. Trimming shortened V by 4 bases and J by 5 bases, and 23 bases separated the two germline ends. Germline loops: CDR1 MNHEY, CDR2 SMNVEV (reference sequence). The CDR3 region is CASSSHGRRGGDYGYTF. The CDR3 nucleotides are TGTGCCAGCAGTTCCCATGGGCGTAGAGGGGGGGATTATGGCTACACCTTC.

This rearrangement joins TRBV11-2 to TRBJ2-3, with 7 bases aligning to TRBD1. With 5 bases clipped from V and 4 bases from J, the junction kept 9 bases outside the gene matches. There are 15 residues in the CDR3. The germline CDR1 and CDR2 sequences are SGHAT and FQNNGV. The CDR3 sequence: CASSQTGVQADTQYF. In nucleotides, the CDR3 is TGTGCCAGCAGCCAAACAGGGGTGCAGGCAGATACGCAGTATTTT. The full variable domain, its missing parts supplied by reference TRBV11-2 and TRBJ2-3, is EAGVAQSPRYKIIEKRQSVAFWCNPISGHATLYWYQQILGQGPKLLIQFQNNGVVDDSQLPKDRFSAERLKGVDSTLKIQPAKLEDSAVYLCASSQTGVQADTQYFGPGTRLTVL.

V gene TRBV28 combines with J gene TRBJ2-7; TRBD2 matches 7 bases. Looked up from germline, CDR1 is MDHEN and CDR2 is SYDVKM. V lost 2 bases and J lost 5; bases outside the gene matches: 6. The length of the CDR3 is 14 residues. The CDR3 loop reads CASSLAGEVDEQYF. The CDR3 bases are TGTGCCAGCAGTTTAGCGGGAGAGGTCGACGAGCAGTACTTC.